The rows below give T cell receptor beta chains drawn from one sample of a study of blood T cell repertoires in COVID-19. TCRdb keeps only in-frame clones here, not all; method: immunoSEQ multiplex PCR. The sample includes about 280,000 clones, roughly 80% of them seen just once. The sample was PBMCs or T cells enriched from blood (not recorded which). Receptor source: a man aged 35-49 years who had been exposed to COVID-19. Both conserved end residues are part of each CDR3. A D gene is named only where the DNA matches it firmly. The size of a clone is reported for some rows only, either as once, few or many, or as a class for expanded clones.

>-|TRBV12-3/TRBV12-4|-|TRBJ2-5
CASSLLKGEVQYF
TGTGCCAGCAGTTTATTAAAGGGAGAGGTCCAGTACTTC
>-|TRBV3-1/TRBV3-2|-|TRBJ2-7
CASSQESGSPYF
TGTGCCAGCAGCCAAGAGTCAGGTTCGCCGTACTTC
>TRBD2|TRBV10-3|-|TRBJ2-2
CVVSPRLAGGTGELFF
TGTGTCGTAAGCCCGCGACTAGCGGGGGGGACCGGGGAGCTGTTTTTT
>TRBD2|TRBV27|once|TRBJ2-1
CASSLLRAGDEQFF
TGTGCCAGCAGTTTACTCAGGGCGGGAGACGAGCAGTTCTTC
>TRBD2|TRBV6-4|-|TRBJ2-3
CASSQLAGNTDTQYF
TGTGCCAGCAGTCAACTAGCGGGAAACACAGATACGCAGTATTTT
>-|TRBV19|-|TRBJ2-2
CASRTSSRTGELFF
TGTGCCAGTAGGACTAGTTCCCGCACCGGGGAGCTGTTTTTT
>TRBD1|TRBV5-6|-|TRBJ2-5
CASSPTGTGGIETQYF
TGTGCCAGCAGCCCTACCGGGACAGGGGGAATTGAGACCCAGTACTTC
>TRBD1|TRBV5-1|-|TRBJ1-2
CASSEQGQDYGYTF
TGCGCCAGCAGCGAACAGGGACAGGACTATGGCTACACCTTC
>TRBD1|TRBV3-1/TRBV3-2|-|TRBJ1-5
CASSQGTGRSNQPQHF
TGTGCCAGCAGCCAAGGGACAGGACGGAGCAATCAGCCCCAGCATTTT
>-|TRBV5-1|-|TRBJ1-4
CASSTQGRIEGLFF
TGCGCCAGCAGCACACAGGGTCGGATTGAAGGACTGTTTTTT
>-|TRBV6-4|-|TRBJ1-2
CASSDLFQGSYGYTF
TGTGCCAGCAGTGACTTGTTTCAGGGGAGCTATGGCTACACCTTC
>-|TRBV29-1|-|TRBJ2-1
CAYLINEQFF
TGCGCGTACCTAATCAATGAGCAGTTCTTC
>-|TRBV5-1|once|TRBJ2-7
CASSFTHGISYEQYF
TGCGCCAGCAGCTTTACGCACGGGATCTCCTACGAGCAGTACTTC
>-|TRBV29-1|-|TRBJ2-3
CSVDGREDTQYF
TGCAGCGTTGATGGCAGGGAAGATACGCAGTATTTT
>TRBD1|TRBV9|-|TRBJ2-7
CASSQGDRSYEQYF
TGTGCCAGCAGCCAGGGGGATCGCTCCTACGAGCAGTACTTC
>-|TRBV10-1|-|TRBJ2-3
CASSVTRTDTQYF
TGCGCCAGCAGTGTAACGCGAACAGATACGCAGTATTTT
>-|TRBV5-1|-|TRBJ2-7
CASSFIAGEQYF
TGCGCCAGCAGCTTCATAGCAGGGGAGCAGTACTTC
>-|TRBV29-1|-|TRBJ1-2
CSVSGGRNYGYTF
TGCAGCGTTAGCGGAGGACGGAACTATGGCTACACCTTC
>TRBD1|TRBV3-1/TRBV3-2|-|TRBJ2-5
CASSQEDRGLVETQYF
TGTGCCAGCAGCCAAGAGGACAGGGGGCTTGTGGAGACCCAGTACTTC
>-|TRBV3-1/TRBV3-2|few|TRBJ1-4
CASSPSDRRTTNEKLFF
TGTGCCAGCAGCCCCTCGGACAGAAGGACAACTAATGAAAAACTGTTTTTT
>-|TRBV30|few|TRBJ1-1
CAWTPGGTGLKAFF
TGTGCCTGGACACCGGGGGGGACTGGCCTAAAAGCTTTCTTT
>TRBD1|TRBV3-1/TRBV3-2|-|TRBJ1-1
CASSHTGANLNTEAFF
TGTGCCAGCAGCCATACAGGGGCCAATCTGAACACTGAAGCTTTCTTT
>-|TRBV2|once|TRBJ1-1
CASSTGAGRGEAFF
TGTGCCAGCAGCACAGGTGCAGGAAGGGGTGAAGCTTTCTTT
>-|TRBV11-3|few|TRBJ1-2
CASSLDSGQQFYGYTF
TGTGCCAGCAGCTTAGATTCGGGTCAGCAATTCTATGGCTACACCTTC
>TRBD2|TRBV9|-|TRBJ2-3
CASSPTGGERHYF
TGTGCCAGCAGCCCTACCGGGGGGGAGCGGCACTATTTT
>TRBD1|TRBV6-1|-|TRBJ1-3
CASSEAFRQGDTIYF
TGTGCCAGCAGTGAAGCGTTCAGACAGGGAGACACCATATATTTT
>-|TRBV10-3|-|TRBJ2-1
CAISAQGSYNEQFF
TGTGCCATCAGTGCACAGGGCTCCTACAATGAGCAGTTCTTC
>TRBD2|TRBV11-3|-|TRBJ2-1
CASSTRGASGSYNEQFF
TGTGCCAGCAGCACCCGGGGGGCTAGCGGGAGTTACAATGAGCAGTTCTTC
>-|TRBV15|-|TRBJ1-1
CATSRSLPGDTEAFF
TGTGCCACCAGCAGAAGCCTACCGGGAGACACTGAAGCTTTCTTT
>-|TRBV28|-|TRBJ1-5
CASSPLEGGNQPQHF
TGTGCCAGCAGCCCTCTCGAGGGAGGCAATCAGCCCCAGCATTTT
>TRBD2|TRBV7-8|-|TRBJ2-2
CASSSGRDGELFF
TGTGCCAGCAGTAGCGGGAGGGACGGGGAGCTGTTTTTT
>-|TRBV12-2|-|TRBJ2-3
CASPIRLPGSGDTQYF
TGTGCAAGTCCCATTAGATTGCCAGGGTCTGGAGATACGCAGTATTTT
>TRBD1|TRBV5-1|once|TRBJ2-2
CASSSQGAGGELFF
TGCGCCAGCAGCTCACAGGGGGCAGGCGGGGAGCTGTTTTTT
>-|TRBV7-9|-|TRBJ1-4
CASSLGTGLGEKLFF
TGTGCCAGCAGCCTAGGAACAGGGTTAGGTGAAAAACTGTTTTTT
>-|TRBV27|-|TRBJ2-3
CASSWKLRRGTYTQYF
TGTGCCAGCAGTTGGAAGTTGAGGAGAGGCACATATACGCAGTATTTT
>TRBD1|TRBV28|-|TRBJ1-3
CASSSGQGRNTIYF
TGTGCCAGCAGTTCCGGACAGGGACGAAACACCATATATTTT
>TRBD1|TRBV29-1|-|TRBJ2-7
CSVLSGQGAYEQYF
TGCAGCGTTTTGAGCGGACAGGGCGCCTACGAGCAGTACTTC
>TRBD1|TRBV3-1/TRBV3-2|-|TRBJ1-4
CASSVRGPGEKLFF
TGTGCCAGCAGCGTCAGGGGGCCAGGTGAAAAACTGTTTTTT
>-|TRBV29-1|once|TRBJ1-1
CSVEPLSNTEAFF
TGCAGCGTTGAACCGTTGTCGAACACTGAAGCTTTCTTT
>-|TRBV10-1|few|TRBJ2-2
CASSESLNTGELFF
TGCGCCAGCAGTGAGTCACTGAACACCGGGGAGCTGTTTTTT